The 25 T cell receptor beta chains below come from one sample, sequenced in a study of T cell clonality in common variable immunodeficiency. General study findings and limits: Common variable immunodeficiency TCR beta sequences reportedly had fewer deletions and N-nucleotide insertions.

TCRdb's table, derived via immunoSEQ multiplex PCR, lists solely in-frame clones and lacks some. The specimen gives some 7,100 clones without singletons; the ten biggest hold approximately 5%. These receptors' antigens are unknown. The sequencing input was peripheral blood mononuclear cells. The receptors come from a human donor with common variable immunodeficiency.

By proportion, this clone is medium-sized. The read terminates 3 residues ahead of where the CDR3 ends, so the germline J gene completes it. This chain connects TRBV5-1 to TRBJ1-1; D is unclear. V lost 4 bases and J lost 2, with 6 bases in between. The length of the CDR3 is 12 residues. Germline V gene lookup returns CDR1 SGHRS and CDR2 YFSETQ. Partial CDR3 DNA: TGCGCCAGCAGCGTTGGCAACACTGAA. The encoded protein is CASSVGNTE. The full-length CDR3 reads as CASSVGNTEAFF. The full variable domain, rest sourced from reference TRBV5-1 and TRBJ1-1, is KAGVTQTPRYLIKTRGQQVTLSCSPISGHRSVSWYQQTPGQGLQFLFEYFSETQRNKGNFPGRFSGRQFSNSRSEMNVSTLELGDSALYLCASSVGNTEAFFGQGTRLTVV.

About this clone: The read comes to an end 3 residues before the CDR3 does, leaving the germline J gene to fill in the end. The chain carries TRBV6-1 and TRBJ2-3; 10 nucleotides agree with TRBD1. The J segment lost 6 bases and the V segment lost 4 bases, leaving 7 bases of the junction unmatched. Germline V gene data show CDR1 as MNHNS and CDR2 as SASEGT. The length of the CDR3 is 15 residues. The covered CDR3 bases are TGTGCCAGCAGTGCGCGGACAGGGGGGTCGGATACG. Protein product: CASSARTGGSDT. In full, the CDR3 reads CASSARTGGSDTQYF.

This clone was counted only a few times. The missing CDR3 end, 3 residues past where the read stops, is filled in from the germline J gene. The chain joins TRBV7-8 to TRBJ2-7; TRBD1 aligns across 8 bases. V was pared by 4 bases and J by 1 base, with 9 bases of the junction left unmatched. Germline CDR1 SGHVS, CDR2 FQNEAQ. This CDR3 has 16 amino acids. Partial CDR3 DNA: TGTGCCAGCAGCTCCTCGGGACAGGTCTCATCCTACGAG. It encodes CASSSSGQVSSYE. The whole CDR3 protein is CASSSSGQVSSYEQYF.

In regard to this clone: The read stops 3 residues short of the end of the CDR3; the missing end is completed from the germline J gene. J is TRBJ1-3 and V is TRBV7-6; TRBD1 matches 7 bases. V was pared by 0 bases and J by 2 bases, with 4 bases of the junction left unmatched. This CDR3 contains 16 residues. Germline V gives CDR1 SGHVS, CDR2 FNYEAQ. CDR3 loop: CASSLAAQGAGNTIYF. CDR3 DNA, as far as it was read: TGTGCCAGCAGCTTAGCTGCGCAGGGGGCTGGAAACACC.

This clone was found a few times. The read finishes 3 residues shy of the CDR3 end, and the germline J gene is used to complete it. J is TRBJ1-1 and V is TRBV7-9; D is unresolved. The CDR3 has 12 residues. Germline CDR1 and CDR2: SEHNR and FQNEAQ (reference sequence). V gave up 3 bases and J gave up 6 bases, with 8 bases separating them. The CDR3 here is CASSFGQAEAFF. The sequenced part of the CDR3 DNA is TGTGCCAGCAGCTTTGGGCAGGCTGAA. Full variable domain (outside the CDR3, taken from reference TRBV7-9 and TRBJ1-1): DTGVSQNPRHKITKRGQNVTFRCDPISEHNRLYWYRQTLGQGPEFLTYFQNEAQLEKSRLLSDRFSAERPKGSFSTLEIQRTEQGDSAMYLCASSFGQAEAFFGQGTRLTVV.

In this sample, this clone turned up a few times. The read stops 3 residues short of the end of the CDR3; the missing end is completed from the germline J gene. The chain uses TRBV7-6 and TRBJ1-4; 9 bases match TRBD1. The CDR3 totals 16 residues. Germline V lookup: CDR1 SGHVS, CDR2 FNYEAQ. The ends lost 4 bases at V and 10 bases at J; junction bases unmatched: 13. CDR3: CASSSTPGQGMGKLFF. CDR3 DNA, as far as it was read: TGTGCCAGCAGCTCGACCCCTGGACAGGGGATGGGAAAA.

Of note for this clone: The read is 3 residues too short to cover the CDR3 end, so that end is filled in from the germline J gene. This sequence joins TRBV19 and TRBJ2-2; D is unresolved. The V end was cut by 1 base, the J end by 8 bases, with 8 bases between. Germline CDR1 reads LNHDA; CDR2 reads SQIVND (reference sequence). This CDR3 region has 13 residues. CDR3 bases read: TGTGCCAGTAGTATAGGAAGGGCAGGGGAG. Its translation is CASSIGRAGE. The whole CDR3 sequence is CASSIGRAGELFF.

Comments on this clone: The junction departs from germline at one end; a sequencing error may be responsible. The read stops 3 residues short of the end of the CDR3; the missing end is completed from the germline J gene. The rearrangement joins TRBV7-2 to TRBJ2-7; D is unclear. CDR3 length equals 15 residues. In germline, CDR1 is SGHTA, CDR2 FQGNSA. CDR3 region: CASSLAEVNSFEQYF. CDR3 DNA (partial): TGTGCCAGCAGCTTAGCCGAAGTTAACTCCTTCGAG.

Concerning this clone: The missing CDR3 end, 3 residues past where the read stops, is filled in from the germline J gene. The V and J genes are TRBV19 and TRBJ1-1, with D uncertain. This CDR3 is built from 13 residues. CDR1 and CDR2 from the germline V gene are LNHDA and SQIVND (reference sequence). Trimming cost V 1 base and J 5 bases, with 8 bases left between them. The part of the CDR3 DNA that was read is TGTGCCAGTAGTATAGGCCCGCGGACTGAA. Translating gives CASSIGPRTE. The whole CDR3 sequence is CASSIGPRTEAFF.

This clone was recorded a few times. At one end, the junction sequence differs from germline, possibly due to a read error. The sequenced fragment ends 3 residues before the CDR3 boundary, so the rest is inferred from the germline J gene. This chain joins TRBV7-7 and TRBJ2-3; D remains ambiguous. The V gene's germline CDR1 is SSHAT and CDR2 FNYEAQ (reference sequence). The CDR3 consists of 14 residues. The CDR3 bases that were read are TGTGCTAGCAGCCCCTCGAGCGCGACAGATACG. Protein sequence: CASSPSSATDT. The whole CDR3 sequence is CASSPSSATDTQYF.

This clone showed up just a few times. The covered CDR3 bases are TGCGCCAGCAATTATTGGGGGGGACCGCCTTTCGAG. Its translation is CASNYWGGPPFE. The full CDR3 protein is CASNYWGGPPFEQYF. The chain uses TRBV5-1 and TRBJ2-7; 7 bases match TRBD2. The CDR3 extends 3 residues past the end of the read, so its final part is completed from the germline J gene. This CDR3 is built from 15 residues. J gave up 6 bases and V 6 bases, and 15 bases lay outside the gene matches. CDR1 SGHRS and CDR2 YFSETQ come from the germline V gene.

This clone was counted a few times. The part of the CDR3 DNA that was read is TGTGCCAGCAGCGTAATAGCGGGAGCCTCCTACGAG. This translates into CASSVIAGASYE. The CDR3 as a whole reads CASSVIAGASYEQYF. J is TRBJ2-7 and V is TRBV7-6; 9 nucleotides match TRBD2. The sequenced fragment ends 3 residues before the CDR3 boundary, so the rest is inferred from the germline J gene. The length of the CDR3 is 15 residues. V was clipped by 5 bases and J by 0 bases; unmatched bases: 5. Germline CDR1 and CDR2: SGHVS and FNYEAQ. The full variable domain, in which reference TRBV7-6 and TRBJ2-7 provide the parts outside the CDR3, is GAGVSQSPRYKVTKRGQDVALRCDPISGHVSLYWYRQALGQGPEFLTYFNYEAQQDKSGLPNDRFSAERPEGSISTLTIQRTEQRDSAMYRCASSVIAGASYEQYFGPGTRLTVT.

The sample holds a few counts of this clone. The missing CDR3 end, 3 residues past where the read stops, is filled in from the germline J gene. V gene TRBV6-2 or TRBV6-3 combines with J gene TRBJ2-7; TRBD1 might be the D (6 bases). V was shortened by 3 bases and J by 5 bases, with 17 bases between the two germline ends. There are 15 residues in the CDR3. CDR1 MNHEY and CDR2 SVGEGT come from the germline V gene. This chain's CDR3 is CASSYKATGFHEQYF. The sequenced CDR3 bases are TGTGCCAGCAGTTATAAGGCTACAGGGTTCCACGAG.

This clone was observed a handful of times. The CDR3 end falls 3 residues outside the read, so it is completed with the germline J gene. The chain recombines TRBV7-9 with TRBJ2-5, with D perhaps TRBD1 (6 bases). Germline CDR1 is SEHNR and CDR2 is FQNEAQ (reference sequence). The ends were cut back, 2 bases at V and 5 bases at J, with 15 bases in the middle. The CDR3 is made up of 15 amino acids. CDR3 residues: CASSLSTGMMETQYF. CDR3 bases read: TGTGCCAGCAGCTTAAGTACAGGGATGATGGAGACC. Drawing the rest from reference TRBV7-9 and TRBJ2-5, the complete variable domain is DTGVSQNPRHKITKRGQNVTFRCDPISEHNRLYWYRQTLGQGPEFLTYFQNEAQLEKSRLLSDRFSAERPKGSFSTLEIQRTEQGDSAMYLCASSLSTGMMETQYFGPGTRLLVL.

This clone is classed as medium-sized. The read falls 3 residues short of the CDR3 end, and the missing part is taken from the germline J gene. The rearrangement links TRBV6-1 to TRBJ2-7; no clear D gene. This CDR3 is built from 12 residues. Per the germline V gene, CDR1 is MNHNS and CDR2 is SASEGT. V dropped 2 bases and J dropped 4 bases, with 6 bases sitting between them. This chain's CDR3 is CASSEYGYEQYF. The part of the CDR3 DNA that was read is TGTGCCAGCAGTGAATACGGGTACGAG.

This clone was found a few times. The CDR3 end is not reached by the read, which stops 3 residues before it; the germline J gene fills it in. The chain joins TRBV7-9 to TRBJ2-7; D is undetermined. Germline-derived CDR1 and CDR2 are SEHNR and FQNEAQ (reference sequence). This CDR3 region has 15 residues. With 0 bases removed from V and 2 bases from J, the gap between germline ends came to 11 bases. CDR3 DNA, as far as it was read: TGTGCCAGCAGCTTAGCCAGTCAGGTCCCCTACGAG. This translates into CASSLASQVPYE. The full CDR3 reads CASSLASQVPYEQYF.

On this clone: The read comes to an end 3 residues before the CDR3 does, leaving the germline J gene to fill in the end. The J gene is TRBJ2-7, the V gene TRBV5-1, with 7 positions matching TRBD1. V gave up 0 bases and J gave up 6 bases; unmatched junction bases: 3. CDR1 is SGHRS and CDR2 is YFSETQ in the germline V gene. This CDR3 has 13 amino acids. CDR3 bases read: TGCGCCAGCAGCTTGGGACAGGGTCCCGAG. Its translation: CASSLGQGPE. The full CDR3 protein is CASSLGQGPEQYF.

The sample holds a few counts of this clone. The part of the CDR3 DNA that was read is TGTGCCAGCAGTGACCTAGCGGAGGGAACAGATACG. Translation: CASSDLAEGTDT. The whole CDR3 is CASSDLAEGTDTQYF. The chain uses TRBV2 and TRBJ2-3; 7 bases fit TRBD2. The observed sequence ends 3 residues before the CDR3 terminus, with the missing tail filled in from the germline J gene. The V gene end was trimmed by 3 bases and the J gene end by 3 bases; junction bases not matched to a gene: 6. Germline V gene sequence: CDR1 SNHLY, CDR2 FYNNEI. The CDR3 contains 15 residues. Full variable domain (missing parts from reference TRBV2 and TRBJ2-3): EPEVTQTPSHQVTQMGQEVILRCVPISNHLYFYWYRQILGQKVEFLVSFYNNEISEKSEIFDDQFSVERPDGSNFTLKIRSTKLEDSAMYFCASSDLAEGTDTQYFGPGTRLTVL.

In this sample, this clone turned up a few times. The CDR3 end lies 3 residues beyond the end of the read and is filled in from the germline J gene. The chain joins TRBV7-6 to TRBJ2-3, with 11 bases fitting TRBD2. The CDR3 contains 17 residues. CDR1 and CDR2 (germline): SGHVS, FNYEAQ. The V gene end was trimmed by 5 bases and the J gene end by 0 bases; junction bases not matched to a gene: 7. CDR3 bases read: TGTGCCAGCAGCCAGCTGACTAGCGGGATTAGCACAGATACG. This encodes CASSQLTSGISTDT. In full, the CDR3 is CASSQLTSGISTDTQYF.

Of note for this clone: The missing CDR3 end, 3 residues past where the read stops, is filled in from the germline J gene. This chain uses TRBV5-1 with TRBJ2-3; D gene unclear. This CDR3 has 12 amino acids. Trimming removed 4 bases from V and 5 bases from J, with 8 bases in between. CDR1 SGHRS and CDR2 YFSETQ come from the germline V gene. CDR3 in amino acids: CASSQTRDTQYF. The part of the CDR3 DNA that was read is TGCGCCAGCAGCCAGACACGAGATACG.

CDR3 loop: CASSPPGRATPYEQYF. CDR3 DNA, as far as it was read: TGTGCCAGCTCACCACCAGGCAGGGCAACCCCCTACGAG. The J gene is TRBJ2-7, the V gene TRBV18, with TRBD1 as a possible D gene (5 bases). Read data end 3 residues before the CDR3 end; the end is taken from the germline J gene. Trimming took 0 bases from V and 2 from J, leaving 14 bases between them. Germline V gene data show CDR1 as KGHSH and CDR2 as LQKENI. CDR3 length: 16 residues.

This clone was counted between two and nine times. The observed sequence ends 3 residues before the CDR3 terminus, with the missing tail filled in from the germline J gene. Within the sample, other DNA sequences also encode this same CDR3. The V call is TRBV18, the J call TRBJ2-3; D uncertain. Looked up from germline, CDR1 is KGHSH and CDR2 is LQKENI. The CDR3 spans 12 residues. The V gene lost 4 bases and the J gene lost 3 bases, with 5 bases spanning the gap. The CDR3 bases that were read are TGTGCCAGCTCACAGGGTACAGATACG. As protein: CASSQGTDT. The full CDR3 sequence reads CASSQGTDTQYF.

In its sample, this clone was seen a few times. CDR3 amino acids: CASSIGGSVLFLTGELFF. Partial CDR3 DNA: TGTGCCAGTAGTATAGGCGGGAGCGTCTTATTTTTAACCGGGGAG. This sequence joins TRBV19 and TRBJ2-2; 7 bases match TRBD2. The observed sequence ends 3 residues before the CDR3 terminus, with the missing tail filled in from the germline J gene. V trimming: 1 base; J trimming: 5 bases; junction bases outside the gene matches: 13. Per the germline V gene, CDR1 is LNHDA and CDR2 is SQIVND (reference sequence). The CDR3 spans 18 residues.

CDR3 loop: CASSLPGELFF. CDR3 DNA (partial): TGTGCCAGTAGTCTCCCCGGGGAG. The genes are TRBV19 and TRBJ2-2; D ambiguous. The sequence runs out 3 residues before the end of the CDR3; the remainder is reconstructed from the germline J gene. The V and J ends lost 5 bases and 6 bases respectively, with 4 bases between them. CDR3 size: 11 residues. Germline CDR1 reads LNHDA; CDR2 reads SQIVND (reference sequence). Supplemented by reference TRBV19 and TRBJ2-2, the full variable domain reads DGGITQSPKYLFRKEGQNVTLSCEQNLNHDAMYWYRQDPGQGLRLIYYSQIVNDFQKGDIAEGYSVSREKKESFPLTVTSAQKNPTAFYLCASSLPGELFFGEGSRLTVL.

This clone has just a few counts. The observed sequence ends 3 residues before the CDR3 terminus, with the missing tail filled in from the germline J gene. The V and J genes are TRBV7-9 and TRBJ1-1; the D gene is possibly TRBD1 (5 bases). Trimming shortened V by 4 bases and J by 4 bases, and 13 bases separated the two germline ends. This CDR3 contains 14 residues. Germline V gene data show CDR1 as SEHNR and CDR2 as FQNEAQ (reference sequence). CDR3 bases read: TGTGCCAGCAGCTCCCCCGCGGGGGGCACTGAA. Translation gives CASSSPAGGTE. The full-length CDR3 reads as CASSSPAGGTEAFF. The entire variable domain, with the rest obtained from reference TRBV7-9 and TRBJ1-1, is as follows: DTGVSQNPRHKITKRGQNVTFRCDPISEHNRLYWYRQTLGQGPEFLTYFQNEAQLEKSRLLSDRFSAERPKGSFSTLEIQRTEQGDSAMYLCASSSPAGGTEAFFGQGTRLTVV.